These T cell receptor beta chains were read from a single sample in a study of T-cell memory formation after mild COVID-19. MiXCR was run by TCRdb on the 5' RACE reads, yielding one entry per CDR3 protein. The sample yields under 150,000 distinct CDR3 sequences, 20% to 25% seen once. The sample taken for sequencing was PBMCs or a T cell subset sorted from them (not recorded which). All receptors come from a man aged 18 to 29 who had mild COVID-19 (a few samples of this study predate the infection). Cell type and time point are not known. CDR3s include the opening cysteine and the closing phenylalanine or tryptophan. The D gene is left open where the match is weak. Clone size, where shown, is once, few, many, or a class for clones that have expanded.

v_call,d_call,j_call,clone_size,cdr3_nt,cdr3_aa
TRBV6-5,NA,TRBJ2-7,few,TGTGCCAGCAGTTATGGGGGGAGCCACGAGCAGTACTTC,CASSYGGSHEQYF
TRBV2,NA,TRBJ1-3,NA,TGTGCCAGCAGTGCTACGGGACGCCAGTCGGACACCATATATTTT,CASSATGRQSDTIYF
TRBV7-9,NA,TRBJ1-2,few,TGTGCCAGCAGCTTGGGGGGGGGCAGCCCCCACTATGGCTACACCTTC,CASSLGGGSPHYGYTF
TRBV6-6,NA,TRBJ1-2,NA,TGTGCCAGCAGCAGGGATTTATATGGCTACACCTTC,CASSRDLYGYTF
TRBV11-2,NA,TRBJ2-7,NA,TGTGCCAGCAGCTACCATACCTACGAGCAGTACTTC,CASSYHTYEQYF
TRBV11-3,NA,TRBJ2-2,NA,TGTGCCAGCAGCTTAGATGAGGCAGCGGGTTTCACCGGGGAGCTGTTTTTT,CASSLDEAAGFTGELFF
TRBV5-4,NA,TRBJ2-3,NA,TGTGCCAGCAGCTCGACTCGGGGCCGCTTGGATACGCAGTATTTT,CASSSTRGRLDTQYF
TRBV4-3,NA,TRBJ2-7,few,TGCGCCAGCAGCCAAGGAGCGGACCCTGACTACGAGCAGTACTTC,CASSQGADPDYEQYF
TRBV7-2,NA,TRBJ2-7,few,TGTGCCAGCAGGACCGACCCTCTGGACGAGCAGTACTTC,CASRTDPLDEQYF
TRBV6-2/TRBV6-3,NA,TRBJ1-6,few,TGTGCCAGCAGTTACCATCGTCCCTCTGGCTCCTATAATTCACCCCTCCACTTT,CASSYHRPSGSYNSPLHF
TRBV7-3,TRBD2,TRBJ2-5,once,TGTGCCAGCAGCCTCCTTAGCGGGGGGGCGGAAGAGACCCAGTACTTC,CASSLLSGGAEETQYF
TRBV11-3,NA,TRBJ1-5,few,TGTGCCAGCAGCCATTTCGATGGGGGAATCAATCAGCCCCAGCATTTT,CASSHFDGGINQPQHF
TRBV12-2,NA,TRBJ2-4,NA,TGTGCAAGTCGCTTAGCGAGGTTGGTGGACATTCAGTACTTC,CASRLARLVDIQYF
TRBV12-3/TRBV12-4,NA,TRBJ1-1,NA,TGTGCCAGCAGTTTAGGGAACAGGGAATTCGTAGGGAACACTGAAGCTTTCTTT,CASSLGNREFVGNTEAFF
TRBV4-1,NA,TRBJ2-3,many,TGCGCCAGCAGCCAAGAATCGCTTCGCACAGATACGCAGTATTTT,CASSQESLRTDTQYF
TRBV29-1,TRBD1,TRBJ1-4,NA,TGCAGCGCCCACACAACGGACAGGGGTGAAAAACTGTTTTTT,CSAHTTDRGEKLFF
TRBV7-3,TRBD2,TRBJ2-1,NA,TGTGCCAGCAGCATTAACGGGGGGGCCTACAATGAGCAGTTCTTC,CASSINGGAYNEQFF
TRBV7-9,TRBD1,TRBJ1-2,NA,TGTGCCAGCAGCTTAGATCCTAGGGGGCATGGCTACACCTTC,CASSLDPRGHGYTF
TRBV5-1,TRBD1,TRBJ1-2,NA,TGCGCCAGCAGGATGAGGGGATACAGGGGGATCGGCGGCTACACCTTC,CASRMRGYRGIGGYTF
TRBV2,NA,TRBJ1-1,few,TGTGCCGCGCAGAGAAGGGCCATGAACACTGAAGCTTTCTTT,CAAQRRAMNTEAFF
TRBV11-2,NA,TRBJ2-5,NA,TGTGCCAGCAGCTCAGTCCTTTTACAAGAGACCCAGTACTTC,CASSSVLLQETQYF
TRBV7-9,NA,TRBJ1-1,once,TGTGCCAGCAGCTTTCCGGGGGATGAAGCTTTCTTT,CASSFPGDEAFF
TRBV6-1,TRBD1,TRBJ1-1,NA,TGTGCCAGCAGTGAAGTCCCAGGGGGGTACACTGAAGCTTTCTTT,CASSEVPGGYTEAFF
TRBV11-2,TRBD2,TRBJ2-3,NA,TGTGCCAGCAGCACAAGTGGGACTAGCGGGGGGGCGAGCACAGATACGCAGTATTTT,CASSTSGTSGGASTDTQYF
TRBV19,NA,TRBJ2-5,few,TGTGCCACCGTAGGGGGGCCGGGATTCGGCGCCCAGTACTTC,CATVGGPGFGAQYF
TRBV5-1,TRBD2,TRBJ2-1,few,TGCGCCAGCAGACAGGGCGGGAGGTACAATGAGCAGTTCTTC,CASRQGGRYNEQFF
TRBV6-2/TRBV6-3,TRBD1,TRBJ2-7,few,TGTGCCAGCAGCCTCATGAGACAGGGGAGCTACGAGCAGTACTTC,CASSLMRQGSYEQYF
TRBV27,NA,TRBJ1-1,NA,TGTGCCAGCAGCCCATTGGGCGCGGGGACTGAAGCTTTCTTT,CASSPLGAGTEAFF
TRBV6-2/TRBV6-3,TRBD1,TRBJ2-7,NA,TGTGCCAGCAGTCCAGCGACAGGGGGCTACGAGCAGTACTTC,CASSPATGGYEQYF
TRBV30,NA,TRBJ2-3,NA,TGTGCCTGGAGTTATCGCCTCGTAGTACTAGCAAGTACAGATACGCAGTATTTT,CAWSYRLVVLASTDTQYF
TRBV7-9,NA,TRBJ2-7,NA,TGTGCCAGCAGCTTTTGGAGGGACGAGCAGTACTTC,CASSFWRDEQYF
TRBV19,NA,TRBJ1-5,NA,TGTGCCAGTAGTATCAGGAGGGTCGATCAGCCCCAGCATTTT,CASSIRRVDQPQHF
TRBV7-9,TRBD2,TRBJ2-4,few,TGTGCCAGCAGCTTAGCCCGACTAGCCGGCATTCAGTACTTC,CASSLARLAGIQYF
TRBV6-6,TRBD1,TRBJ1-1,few,TGTGCCAGCACTATGCAGGGGGCGGGCACTGAAGCTTTCTTT,CASTMQGAGTEAFF
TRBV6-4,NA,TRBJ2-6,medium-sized,TGTGCCAGCAGTGAATCCTCACGCTCTGGGGCCAACGTCCTGACTTTC,CASSESSRSGANVLTF
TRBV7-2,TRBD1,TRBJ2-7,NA,TGTGCCACCGATAGGGGGGACAGGGGGGAGCAGTACTTC,CATDRGDRGEQYF
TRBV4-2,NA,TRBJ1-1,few,TGTGCCAGCGGGCCGCACGATATGAACACTGAAGCTTTCTTT,CASGPHDMNTEAFF